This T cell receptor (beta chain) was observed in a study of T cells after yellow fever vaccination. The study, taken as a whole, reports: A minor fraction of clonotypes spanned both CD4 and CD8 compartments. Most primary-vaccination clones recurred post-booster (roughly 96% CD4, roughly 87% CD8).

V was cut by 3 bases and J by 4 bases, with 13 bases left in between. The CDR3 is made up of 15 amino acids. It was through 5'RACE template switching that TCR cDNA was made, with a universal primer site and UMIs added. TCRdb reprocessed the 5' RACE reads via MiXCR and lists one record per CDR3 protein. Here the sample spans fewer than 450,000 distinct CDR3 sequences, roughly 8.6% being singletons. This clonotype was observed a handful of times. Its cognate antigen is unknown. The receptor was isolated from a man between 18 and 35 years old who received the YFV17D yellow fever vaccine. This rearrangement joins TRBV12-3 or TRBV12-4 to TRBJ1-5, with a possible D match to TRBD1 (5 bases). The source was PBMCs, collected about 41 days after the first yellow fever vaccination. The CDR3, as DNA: TGTGCCAGCAGTTTCTACACGCGGGGGAATCAGCCCCAGCATTTT. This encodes CASSFYTRGNQPQHF.